This T cell receptor beta chain is drawn from a study of CD8 T cells in ankylosing spondylitis. The CDR3 contains 14 residues. The V and J ends lost 6 bases and 7 bases, in that order; junction bases with no gene match: 8. Germline CDR1 is SQVTM and CDR2 is ANQGSEA. Ten or more counts support this clonotype. What it binds is unknown. Study outcomes and limitations: CD8+ by phenotype, disease-linked clones were relatively rare in peripheral blood. Seemingly characteristic of ankylosing spondylitis blood was a TCR beta motif consisting of under 10 highly homologous variants. Past studies reported some motif variants in reactive arthritis synovial fluid and blood.

Libraries for TCR beta were made by quantitative 5'-RACE with molecular barcodes. TCRdb re-analysed the 5' RACE reads in MiXCR, keeping a single row per CDR3 protein. Of about 69,000 distinct CDR3 sequences in the sample, roughly 5% are singletons; the top ten hold around 2.2%. Sequenced material: blood, either unsorted or a sorted T cell fraction (not recorded which). The sequence was collected from a male donor with ankylosing spondylitis or in good health (not recorded which). The V call is TRBV29-1, the J call TRBJ2-1, with 11 bases aligning to TRBD1. This CDR3 is CSVNRDRGANEQFF. In DNA, the CDR3 is TGCAGCGTGAACCGGGACAGGGGGGCGAATGAGCAGTTCTTC.